Below are 19 T cell receptor beta chains sequenced from a single sample in a study of tumor and adjacent non-tumor tissue in lung cancer. RNA was extracted from bulk tissue without any cell sorting. TCRbeta libraries were built with three rounds of nested PCR, modified from ARM-PCR. MiXCR was run by TCRdb on the multiplex PCR reads, yielding one entry per CDR3 protein. Here the sample spans roughly 81,000 distinct CDR3 sequences, approximately 57% being singletons. Sequenced: lung tumor tissue. These receptors were obtained from a man aged 65-85 years with non-small cell lung cancer.

This clonotype was found many times. The V and J genes are TRBV10-2 and TRBJ1-1, with unresolved D. CDR1 and CDR2 (germline): WSHSY, SAAADI. CDR3 length: 13 amino acids. The V end lost 7 bases, the J end lost 1 base, and 10 bases lay between the germline ends. The CDR3 nucleotides read TGCGCCAGCAAATATCACGGGAACACTGAAGCTTTCTTT. This sequence encodes CASKYHGNTEAFF.

This clonotype was seen a handful of times. This chain connects TRBV20-1 to TRBJ1-2; TRBD1 agrees at 8 bases. This CDR3 contains 14 residues. Germline V gene lookup returns CDR1 DFQATT and CDR2 SNEGSKA (reference sequence). V shed 3 bases and J 2 bases; nucleotides not matched to a gene: 5. CDR3 in DNA: TGCAGTGCTAGCCCAGGGGGCTCGAACTATGGCTACACCTTC. Its translation: CSASPGGSNYGYTF.

Details on this clonotype: This clone may be a read error of a much larger clone one base away. CDR3 in amino acids: CAGSSGSYEQYF. CDR3 nucleotide sequence: TGTGCCGGCTCCTCAGGGTCCTACGAGCAGTACTTC. The chain recombines TRBV18 with TRBJ2-7; weak D call: TRBD1 (5 bases). The CDR3 is 12 amino acids. Germline lookup yields CDR1 KGHSH and CDR2 LQKENI.

The sample holds many counts of this clonotype. The chain recombines TRBV6-5 with TRBJ2-2, with D uncertain. The CDR3 totals 14 residues. V was pared by 0 bases and J by 4 bases, with 6 bases between. Germline-derived CDR1 and CDR2 are MNHEY and SVGAGI. CDR3 region: CASSYSSTTGELFF. CDR3 coding DNA: TGTGCCAGCAGTTACTCGTCCACCACCGGGGAGCTGTTTTTT.

As regards this clonotype: The conserved final phenylalanine or tryptophan is absent from the CDR3, which likely points to a read error. This sequence joins TRBV4-2 and TRBJ2-7; D possibly corresponds to TRBD2 (5 bases). The CDR3 is made up of 14 amino acids. Germline CDR1 is LGHNA and CDR2 is YNFKEQ. CDR3 loop: CAGSHESGLAEQYL. The DNA for the CDR3 is TGTGCCGGCAGCCATGAATCTGGACTGGCGGAGCAGTACTTA.

Comments on this clonotype: Its ends do not fully match the called genes, so a read error is possible. The CDR3 loop is CASNYDSGIGRQETQYF. CDR3 DNA sequence: TGTGCCAGCAATTACGATTCCGGGATAGGCAGACAAGAGACCCAGTACTTC. The chain couples TRBV6-2 or TRBV6-3 to TRBJ2-5; perhaps TRBD2 as D (5 bases). From germline, CDR1 is MNHEY and CDR2 SVGEGT. The CDR3 runs 17 residues.

On this clonotype: Mismatch with germline at one junction end may stem from a read error. The genes are TRBV4-1 and TRBJ1-6, with D tentatively TRBD1 (6 bases). The CDR3 is 16 residues long. The germline gives CDR1 MGHRA, CDR2 YSYEKL. In nucleotides, the CDR3 is TGCGCCAGCAGCCAAGCCCAGGGGCAACCTGGTTCACCCCTCCGCTTT. This encodes CASSQAQGQPGSPLRF.

This chain uses TRBV20-1 with TRBJ2-7, with 10 bases aligning to TRBD1. Trimming cost V 5 bases and J 1 base; bases outside gene matches: 8. Germline V lookup: CDR1 DFQATT, CDR2 SNEGSKA (reference sequence). The CDR3 runs to 15 residues. The CDR3 DNA is TGCAGTGCTCCGCGGGACAGGGGAGTGTCCTACGAGCAGTACTTC. Amino acid sequence: CSAPRDRGVSYEQYF.

This clonotype was recorded at least ten times. The gene calls are TRBV7-8 and TRBJ2-5; 9 positions agree with TRBD2. Losses at the gene ends were 5 bases for V and 10 bases for J; bases not matched to a gene: 5. CDR1 and CDR2 (germline): SGHVS, FQNEAQ. This CDR3 is built from 12 residues. This chain's CDR3 is CASSLGLAIQYF. For the CDR3, the DNA is TGTGCCAGCAGCCTCGGACTAGCGATCCAGTACTTC.

This clonotype was seen once. A much larger clone differs from this one at a single base, so this may be a read error. The rearrangement links TRBV28 to TRBJ2-3, with unresolved D. Germline assignment: CDR1 MDHEN and CDR2 SYDVKM. This CDR3 spans 12 amino acids. V gave up 7 bases and J gave up 9 bases, with 14 bases separating them. The DNA for the CDR3 is TGTGCCAGCATTACAAGTGCGCTCACGCAGTATTTT. The encoded protein is CASITSALTQYF.

In this sample, this clonotype turned up once. A read error may be the cause here, since a much bigger clone is one base away. The chain uses TRBV4-1 and TRBJ2-7; D might be TRBD1 (6 bases). Germline V gives CDR1 MGHRA, CDR2 YSYEKL. The CDR3 runs 14 residues. DNA for the CDR3: TGCGCCGGCAGCCAAGAGGACAGTTCCTACGAGCAGTACTTC. This gives the protein CAGSQEDSSYEQYF.

In this sample, this clonotype turned up once. CDR3 bases: TGTGCCAGCAGAGCAACGGACGGGCCACAGTACTTC. Encoded protein: CASRATDGPQYF. This chain uses TRBV4-2 with TRBJ2-5; D uncertain. Per germline, CDR1 LGHNA and CDR2 YNFKEQ. The CDR3 totals 12 residues. The V gene lost 6 bases and the J gene lost 11 bases, with 16 bases spanning the gap.

About this clonotype itself: This may be a read error: a much more frequent sequence differs by one nucleotide. V is TRBV29-1 and J is TRBJ1-2; D is possibly TRBD1 (5 bases). CDR3 length: 13 amino acids. The germline V gene encodes CDR1 SQVTM and CDR2 ANQGSEA. V lost 5 bases to trimming and J lost 2 bases, with 12 bases between them. CDR3 nucleotide sequence: TGCAGCGTTTTCGGGGGGGGAAACTATGGCTACACCTTC. This gives the protein CSVFGGGNYGYTF. Full variable domain (missing parts from reference TRBV29-1 and TRBJ1-2): SAVISQKPSRDICQRGTSLTIQCQVDSQVTMMFWYRQQPGQSLTLIATANQGSEATYESGFVIDKFPISRPNLTFSTLTVSNMSPEDSSIYLCSVFGGGNYGYTFGSGTRLTVV.

Comments on this clonotype: As the CDR3 is not closed by the conserved phenylalanine or tryptophan, this likely results from a read error. No DNA is shown, since the ends of the CDR3 on it are uncertain; the CDR3 is the one TCRdb lists. The CDR3 sequence is CASSQQGNQPQQS. The V call is TRBV12-3 or TRBV12-4, the J call TRBJ1-5; the D call of TRBD1 is as the table states it, not checked on the DNA. The CDR3 spans 13 residues, counting both ends.

V is TRBV7-9 and J is TRBJ1-1; 8 bases are a match to TRBD1. Trimming at V came to 4 bases and at J to 0 bases, leaving 1 base not matched to a gene. Germline V gene lookup returns CDR1 SEHNR and CDR2 FQNEAQ (reference sequence). The CDR3 loop spans 14 amino acids. CDR3 residues: CASSYRGMNTEAFF. In nucleotides, the CDR3 is TGTGCCAGCAGCTACAGGGGGATGAACACTGAAGCTTTCTTT.

Points on this clonotype: Because it lacks the conserved phenylalanine or tryptophan at the end, this CDR3 is likely a read error. The CDR3 sequence is CSARAAVQETQYL. The DNA of the CDR3 is TGCAGTGCTAGAGCGGCAGTCCAAGAGACCCAGTACTTA. The chain uses TRBV20-1 and TRBJ2-5; no clear D. V was trimmed by 1 base and J by 1 base, leaving 7 bases between them. Germline V lookup: CDR1 DFQATT, CDR2 SNEGSKA (reference sequence). The CDR3 runs 13 residues.

This clonotype is a singleton in its sample. A read error may account for a junction end that differs from germline. V usage is TRBV11-2 and J usage is TRBJ2-2; D possibly corresponds to TRBD1 (6 bases). Germline V CDR1 and CDR2: SGHAT, FQNNGV. This CDR3 is built from 16 residues. The CDR3 DNA follows: TGTGCCAGCAGCTCTGGAAGGGGGACGAACACCGGGAAGCTGTTCTTT. Protein sequence: CASSSGRGTNTGKLFF.

Concerning this clonotype itself: This may come from a read error, since a much larger clone is one base off. The CDR3 sequence is CTSSPGAGWVSTDTQYF. The DNA for the CDR3 is TGCACCAGCAGCCCGGGAGCGGGATGGGTTAGCACAGATACGCAGTATTTT. The chain uses TRBV5-1 and TRBJ2-3, with 7 bases identical to TRBD2. The CDR3 is 17 residues long. Germline V gene sequence: CDR1 SGHRS, CDR2 YFSETQ.

The sample holds many counts of this clonotype. The chain has TRBV14 and TRBJ2-7; weak D call: TRBD1 (5 bases). The CDR3 has 14 residues. Germline loops: CDR1 SGHDN, CDR2 FVKESK. Deletions cut 1 base from V and 6 bases from J, with 13 bases between. This CDR3 reads CASSQVGRASEQYF. CDR3 nucleotides: TGTGCCAGCAGCCAAGTAGGCAGGGCCAGCGAGCAGTACTTC.